The sample holds a few counts of the clone carrying this T cell receptor (beta chain). TCRdb re-called the 5' RACE reads through MiXCR, storing one row per CDR3 protein. This table holds 300,000 to 400,000 distinct CDR3 sequences, 7% to 10% found once. This entry belongs to a study of T cells after yellow fever vaccination. This CDR3 contains 15 residues. The V end was cut by 4 bases, the J end by 4 bases, with 14 bases between. The germline V gene has CDR1 SGHTA and CDR2 FQGTGA. This receptor was identified in a young man who received the YFV17D yellow fever vaccine. The genes are TRBV7-3 and TRBJ2-1, with D tentatively TRBD1 or TRBD2 (5 bases each). Material: PBMCs, obtained roughly 47 days after the first yellow fever vaccination. This CDR3 reads CASSSTGTEYNEQFF. DNA for the CDR3: TGTGCCAGCAGCTCCACCGGGACGGAATACAATGAGCAGTTCTTC.